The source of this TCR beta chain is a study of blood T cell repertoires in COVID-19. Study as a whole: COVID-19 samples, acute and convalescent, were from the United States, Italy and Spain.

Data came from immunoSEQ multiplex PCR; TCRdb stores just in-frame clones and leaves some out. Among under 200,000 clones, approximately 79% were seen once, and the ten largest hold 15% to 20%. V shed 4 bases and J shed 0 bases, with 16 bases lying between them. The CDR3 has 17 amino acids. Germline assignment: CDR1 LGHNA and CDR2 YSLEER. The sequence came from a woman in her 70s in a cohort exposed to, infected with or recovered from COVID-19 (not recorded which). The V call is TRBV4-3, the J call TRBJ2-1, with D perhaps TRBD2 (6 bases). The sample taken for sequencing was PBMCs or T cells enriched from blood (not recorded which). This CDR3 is CASSPQRDSNSYNEQFF. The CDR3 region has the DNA TGCGCCAGCAGCCCCCAAAGGGACTCTAACTCCTACAATGAGCAGTTCTTC.